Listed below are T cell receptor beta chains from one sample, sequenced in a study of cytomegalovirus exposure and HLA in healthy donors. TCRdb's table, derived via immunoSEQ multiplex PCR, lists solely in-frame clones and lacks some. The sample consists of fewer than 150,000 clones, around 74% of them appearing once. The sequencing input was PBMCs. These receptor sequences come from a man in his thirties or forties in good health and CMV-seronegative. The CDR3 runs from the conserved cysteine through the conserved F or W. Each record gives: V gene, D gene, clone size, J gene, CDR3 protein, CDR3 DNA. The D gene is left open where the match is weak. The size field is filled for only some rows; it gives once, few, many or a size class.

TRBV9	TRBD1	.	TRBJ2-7	CASSLSGTVSYEQYF	TGTGCCAGCAGCCTTTCCGGGACAGTCTCCTACGAGCAGTACTTC
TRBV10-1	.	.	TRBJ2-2	CASSVFDRLSAGELFF	TGCGCCAGCAGTGTATTCGACAGGCTATCCGCCGGGGAGCTGTTTTTT
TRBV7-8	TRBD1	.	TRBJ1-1	CASSLGQGFTEAFF	TGTGCCAGCAGCCTCGGACAGGGGTTCACTGAAGCTTTCTTT
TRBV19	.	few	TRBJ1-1	CAATQTGGPASEAFF	TGTGCAGCAACCCAAACCGGGGGTCCGGCCTCAGAAGCTTTCTTT
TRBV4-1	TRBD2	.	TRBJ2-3	CASSQGLAGMRDTQYF	TGCGCCAGCAGCCAAGGATTAGCGGGAATGCGAGATACGCAGTATTTT
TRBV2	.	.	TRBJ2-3	CASSISDTQYF	TGTGCCAGCAGTATCTCAGATACGCAGTATTTT
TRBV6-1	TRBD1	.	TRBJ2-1	CASSELRTGYNEQFF	TGTGCCAGCAGTGAATTAAGGACAGGGTACAATGAGCAGTTCTTC
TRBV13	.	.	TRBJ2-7	CASSGSSLATDYEQYF	TGTGCCAGCAGCGGATCCTCCCTAGCGACCGACTACGAGCAGTACTTC
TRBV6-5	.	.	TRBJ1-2	CASGLWGGNYGYTF	TGTGCCAGCGGCCTTTGGGGGGGAAACTATGGCTACACCTTC
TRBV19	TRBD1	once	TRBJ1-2	CASSHRGSGYTF	TGTGCCAGTAGTCACAGGGGATCTGGCTACACCTTC
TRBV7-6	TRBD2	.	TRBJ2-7	CASSSGLAGLVSSYEQYF	TGTGCCAGCAGCTCGGGACTAGCGGGCCTAGTGAGCTCCTACGAGCAGTACTTC
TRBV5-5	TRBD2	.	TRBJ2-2	CASSFLTSGAGNTGELFF	TGTGCCAGCAGCTTCCTCACTAGCGGGGCCGGAAACACCGGGGAGCTGTTTTTT
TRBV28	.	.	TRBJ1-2	CASSLIQGLGGYTF	TGTGCCAGCAGTCTAATTCAGGGTTTGGGTGGCTACACCTTC
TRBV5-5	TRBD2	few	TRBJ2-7	CASSFSSGSFEDEQYF	TGTGCCAGCAGCTTCTCTAGCGGGAGTTTTGAGGACGAGCAGTACTTC
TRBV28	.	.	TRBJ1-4	CASSSGVGVATNEKLFF	TGTGCCAGCAGTTCAGGGGTTGGAGTCGCAACTAATGAAAAACTGTTTTTT
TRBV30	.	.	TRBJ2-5	CAVQGQETQYF	TGTGCCGTACAGGGTCAAGAGACCCAGTACTTC
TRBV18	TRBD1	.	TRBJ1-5	CASSPGQGGAGEPQHF	TGTGCCAGCTCACCGGGACAGGGGGGAGCGGGGGAGCCCCAGCATTTT
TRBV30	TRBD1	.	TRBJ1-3	CAWVPTGTGGTTIYF	TGTGCCTGGGTGCCGACCGGGACAGGGGGCACCACCATATATTTT
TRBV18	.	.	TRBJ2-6	CASSPLELAGANVLTF	TGTGCCAGCTCACCACTGGAGCTGGCTGGGGCCAACGTCCTGACTTTC
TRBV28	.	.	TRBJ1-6	CASKPASRPLHF	TGTGCCAGCAAGCCAGCAAGCAGGCCCCTCCACTTT
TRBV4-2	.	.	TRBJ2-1	CASSQEERGEQFF	TGTGCCAGCAGCCAAGAAGAGCGCGGCGAGCAGTTCTTC
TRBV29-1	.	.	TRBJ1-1	CSFRLTESTEAFF	TGCAGCTTCAGATTGACAGAGTCCACTGAAGCTTTCTTT
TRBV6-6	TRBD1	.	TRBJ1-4	CASSYSDRVGEKLFF	TGTGCCAGCAGTTATTCTGACAGGGTAGGAGAAAAACTGTTTTTT
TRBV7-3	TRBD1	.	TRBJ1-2	CASSRTTGGVYGYTF	TGTGCCAGCAGCCGTACCACAGGGGGCGTCTATGGCTACACCTTC
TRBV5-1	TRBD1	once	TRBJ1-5	CASSSGQGDQPQHF	TGCGCCAGCAGCTCGGGACAGGGGGATCAGCCCCAGCATTTT
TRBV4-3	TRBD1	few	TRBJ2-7	CASSQQTTGYEQYF	TGCGCCAGCAGCCAACAGACGACAGGGTACGAGCAGTACTTC
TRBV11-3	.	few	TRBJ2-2	CASSRSEDGELFF	TGTGCCAGCAGCCGCAGCGAAGACGGGGAGCTGTTTTTT
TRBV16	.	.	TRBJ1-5	CASSQSSGEPQHF	TGTGCCAGCAGCCAATCTTCAGGTGAGCCCCAGCATTTT
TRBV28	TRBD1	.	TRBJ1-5	CASSFDRVNQPQHF	TGTGCCAGCAGTTTTGACAGGGTAAATCAGCCCCAGCATTTT
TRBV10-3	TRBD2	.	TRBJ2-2	CATGTSGTGELFF	TGTGCCACCGGGACTAGCGGAACCGGGGAGCTGTTTTTT
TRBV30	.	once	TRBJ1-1	CAWGRTEAFF	TGTGCCTGGGGGAGGACTGAAGCTTTCTTT
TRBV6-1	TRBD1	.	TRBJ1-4	CASRKTGGSEKLFF	TGTGCCAGCAGGAAGACAGGGGGCAGTGAAAAACTGTTTTTT
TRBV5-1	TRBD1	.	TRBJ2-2	CASSRDRGNTGELFF	TGCGCCAGCAGCCGGGACAGGGGGAACACCGGGGAGCTGTTTTTT
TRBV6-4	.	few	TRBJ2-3	CASSAGDTDTQYF	TGTGCCAGCAGTGCTGGGGACACAGATACCCAGTATTTT